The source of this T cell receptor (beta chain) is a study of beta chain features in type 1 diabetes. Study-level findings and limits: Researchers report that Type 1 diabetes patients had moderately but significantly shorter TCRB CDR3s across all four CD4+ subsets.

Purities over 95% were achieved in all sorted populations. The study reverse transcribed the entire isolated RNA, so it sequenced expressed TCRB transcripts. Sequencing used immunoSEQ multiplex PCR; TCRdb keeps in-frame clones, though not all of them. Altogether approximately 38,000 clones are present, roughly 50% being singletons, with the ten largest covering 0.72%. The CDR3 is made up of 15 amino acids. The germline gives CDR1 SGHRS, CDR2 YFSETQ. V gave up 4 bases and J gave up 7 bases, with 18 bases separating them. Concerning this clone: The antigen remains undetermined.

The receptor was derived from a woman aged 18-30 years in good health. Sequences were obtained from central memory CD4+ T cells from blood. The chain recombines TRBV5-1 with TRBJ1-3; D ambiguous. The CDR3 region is CASSTGGSRGNTIYF. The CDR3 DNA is TGCGCCAGCAGCACTGGTGGGTCTCGAGGGAACACCATATATTTT.